Shown below are 14 T cell receptor beta chains from a single sample sequenced in a study of post-analysis software for immune sequencing data. Regarding the study as a whole: Controls showed lower frequencies than patients for five or six TRBV segments, and TRBV5-6, TRBV5-1 and TRBV20-1 were among these.

Unique molecular identifiers were carried by the TCR beta cDNA libraries. TCRdb passed the PCR reads through MiXCR, listing each CDR3 protein once. The sample carries fewer than 850,000 distinct CDR3 sequences, roughly 50% recorded once. These receptors' antigens are unknown. Sequences were obtained from blood. The receptor set was obtained from a girl aged 5 to 17 with multiple sclerosis.

V and J are TRBV7-9 and TRBJ2-3, with TRBD2 matching over 12 bases. With 6 bases clipped from V and 6 bases from J, the junction kept 13 bases outside the gene matches. This CDR3 is 17 amino acids long. Germline V lookup: CDR1 SEHNR, CDR2 FQNEAQ (reference sequence). CDR3 nucleotide sequence: TGTGCCAGCAGTGACGGACTAGCGGGGCTACCCGGGGATACGCAGTATTTT. Its translation is CASSDGLAGLPGDTQYF. Full variable domain (missing parts from reference TRBV7-9 and TRBJ2-3): DTGVSQNPRHKITKRGQNVTFRCDPISEHNRLYWYRQTLGQGPEFLTYFQNEAQLEKSRLLSDRFSAERPKGSFSTLEIQRTEQGDSAMYLCASSDGLAGLPGDTQYFGPGTRLTVL.

Only a few counts were recorded for this clonotype. This chain joins TRBV4-3 and TRBJ2-1; the D gene could be TRBD1 or TRBD2 (5 bases each). The germline gives CDR1 LGHNA, CDR2 YSLEER. This CDR3 has 17 amino acids. Trimming removed 0 bases from V and 5 bases from J, with 17 bases in between. CDR3 sequence (DNA): TGCGCCAGCAGCCAAGAGGGGGATTACGGGATAGACAATGAGCAGTTCTTC. Translated: CASSQEGDYGIDNEQFF.

The chain combines TRBV9 with TRBJ2-3; D uncertain. The CDR3 totals 15 residues. Germline V gene sequence: CDR1 SGDLS, CDR2 YYNGEE. Trimming left V 4 bases short and J 5 bases short, with 17 bases between. CDR3 bases: TGTGCCAGCAGCTCCAACGACCTTTTTGGAGATACGCAGTATTTT. Its translation is CASSSNDLFGDTQYF.

The gene calls are TRBV27 and TRBJ2-5; 7 bases align to TRBD2. The ends lost 2 bases at V and 11 bases at J; junction bases unmatched: 14. The CDR3 has 15 amino acids. Germline V gives CDR1 MNHEY, CDR2 SMNVEV (reference sequence). This CDR3 is CASSLGGGFPWEQYF. As DNA, the CDR3 is TGTGCCAGCAGTTTAGGGGGGGGGTTCCCTTGGGAGCAGTACTTC.

This chain uses TRBV29-1 with TRBJ1-1; no clear D. The CDR3 is 12 residues long. Germline V gives CDR1 SQVTM, CDR2 ANQGSEA. As DNA, the CDR3 is TGCAGTGGTGCCTGGCGGTACACTGAAGCTTTCTTT. It yields the protein CSGAWRYTEAFF.

J is TRBJ1-2 and V is TRBV12-3 or TRBV12-4; D gene uncertain. This CDR3 has 13 residues. V was shortened by 3 bases and J by 6 bases, with 11 bases between the two germline ends. CDR3 sequence: CASSFWQENGYTF. In DNA, the CDR3 is TGTGCCAGCAGTTTTTGGCAGGAGAATGGCTACACCTTC.

As concerns this clonotype: Germline and junction disagree at one end, which may indicate a read error. This rearrangement joins TRBV4-3 to TRBJ1-2; D possibly corresponds to TRBD1 (5 bases). The germline CDR1 and CDR2 sequences are LGHNA and YSLEER. CDR3 length: 14 residues. For the CDR3, the DNA is TGCGCCAGCAGCCAAGATCGGGACTATTATGACTACACCTTC. It is translated as CASSQDRDYYDYTF.

This clonotype was seen more than once but under ten times. The chain uses TRBV9 and TRBJ1-2; D is ambiguous. V lost 0 bases, J lost 5 bases, and 26 bases lay in between. Germline assignment: CDR1 SGDLS and CDR2 YYNGEE. The CDR3 length is 19 residues. The CDR3 protein is CASSVDASQAREESYGYTF. The DNA of the CDR3 is TGTGCCAGCAGCGTAGATGCCTCGCAGGCTAGAGAGGAATCGTATGGCTACACCTTC.

The chain is built from TRBV9 and TRBJ2-7; the D gene could be TRBD1 or TRBD2 (5 bases each). Germline assignment: CDR1 SGDLS and CDR2 YYNGEE. V was cut by 2 bases and J by 7 bases, with 16 bases left in between. This CDR3 region has 14 residues. CDR3 sequence (DNA): TGTGCCAGCAGCGTCGGGACGGAGCCTACGGAGCAGTACTTC. It specifies CASSVGTEPTEQYF. The variable domain in full, with the rest retrieved from reference TRBV9 and TRBJ2-7, is DSGVTQTPKHLITATGQRVTLRCSPRSGDLSVYWYQQSLDQGLQFLIQYYNGEERAKGNILERFSAQQFPDLHSELNLSSLELGDSALYFCASSVGTEPTEQYFGPGTRLTVT.

This clonotype appeared a few times. The chain joins TRBV20-1 to TRBJ2-5; D not certain. The CDR3 has 13 amino acids. CDR1 and CDR2 from the germline V gene are DFQATT and SNEGSKA (reference sequence). The V end was cut by 4 bases, the J end by 11 bases, with 20 bases between. The CDR3 region is CSAIKNLGLEQYF. The CDR3 DNA is TGCAGTGCTATAAAGAATCTGGGCCTGGAGCAGTACTTC.

This clonotype was counted only a few times. The chain couples TRBV20-1 to TRBJ2-3; 8 bases agree with TRBD2. Germline V gene lookup returns CDR1 DFQATT and CDR2 SNEGSKA (reference sequence). The CDR3 is 12 residues long. DNA for the CDR3: TGCAGCGTAGCGGGACCGACAGATACGCAGTATTTT. Translation gives CSVAGPTDTQYF.

In its sample, this clonotype was seen a few times. V and J are TRBV6-6 and TRBJ2-7; D is unclear. CDR3 length: 12 residues. The V and J ends lost 6 bases and 2 bases respectively, with 8 bases between them. Germline V gene lookup returns CDR1 MNHNY and CDR2 SVGAGI (reference sequence). The CDR3 spells CASRYQAYEQYF. CDR3 DNA: TGTGCCAGCAGATACCAGGCCTACGAGCAGTACTTC.

This clonotype was picked up a small number of times. This chain uses TRBV4-1 with TRBJ2-3; 10 positions agree with TRBD2. There are 18 residues in the CDR3. The trim removed 0 bases at V and 4 bases at J, leaving 10 bases unmatched. Germline V gene sequence: CDR1 MGHRA, CDR2 YSYEKL. This CDR3 reads CASSQDPSGSGLADTQYF. The CDR3 DNA follows: TGCGCCAGCAGCCAAGATCCTAGCGGGAGTGGTTTGGCAGATACGCAGTATTTT.

The J gene is TRBJ2-5, the V gene TRBV6-5; perhaps TRBD2 as D (6 bases). Germline V CDR1 and CDR2: MNHEY, SVGAGI. V gave up 4 bases and J gave up 5 bases, with 20 bases separating them. CDR3 size: 16 residues. In DNA, the CDR3 is TGTGCCAGCAGTTCGTTACCGGGACTGCCTCGGGAGACCCAGTACTTC. It encodes CASSSLPGLPRETQYF.